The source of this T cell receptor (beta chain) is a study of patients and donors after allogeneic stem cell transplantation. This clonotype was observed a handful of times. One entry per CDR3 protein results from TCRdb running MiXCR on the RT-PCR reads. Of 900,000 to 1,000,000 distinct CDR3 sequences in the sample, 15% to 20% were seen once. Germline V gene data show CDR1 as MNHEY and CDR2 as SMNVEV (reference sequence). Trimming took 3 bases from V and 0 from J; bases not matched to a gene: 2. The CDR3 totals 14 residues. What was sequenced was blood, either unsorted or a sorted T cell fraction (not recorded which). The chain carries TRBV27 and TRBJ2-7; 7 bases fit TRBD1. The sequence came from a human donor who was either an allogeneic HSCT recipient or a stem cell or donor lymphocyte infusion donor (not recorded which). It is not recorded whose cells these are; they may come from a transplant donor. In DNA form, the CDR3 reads TGTGCCAGCAGTTTGGACAGGTTCTCCTACGAGCAGTACTTC. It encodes CASSLDRFSYEQYF.